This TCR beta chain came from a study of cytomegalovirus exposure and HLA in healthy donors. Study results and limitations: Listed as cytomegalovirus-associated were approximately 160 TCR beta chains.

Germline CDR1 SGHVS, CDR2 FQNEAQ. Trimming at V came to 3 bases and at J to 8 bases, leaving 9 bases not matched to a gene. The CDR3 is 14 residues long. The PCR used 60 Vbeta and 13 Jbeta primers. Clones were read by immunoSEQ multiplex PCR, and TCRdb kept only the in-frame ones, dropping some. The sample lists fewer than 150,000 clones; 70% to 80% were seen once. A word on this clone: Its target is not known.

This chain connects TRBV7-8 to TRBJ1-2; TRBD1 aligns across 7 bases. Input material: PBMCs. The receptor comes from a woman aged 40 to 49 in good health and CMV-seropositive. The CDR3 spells CASSLRDRVEGYTF. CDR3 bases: TGTGCCAGCAGCTTGCGAGACAGGGTGGAGGGCTACACCTTC.